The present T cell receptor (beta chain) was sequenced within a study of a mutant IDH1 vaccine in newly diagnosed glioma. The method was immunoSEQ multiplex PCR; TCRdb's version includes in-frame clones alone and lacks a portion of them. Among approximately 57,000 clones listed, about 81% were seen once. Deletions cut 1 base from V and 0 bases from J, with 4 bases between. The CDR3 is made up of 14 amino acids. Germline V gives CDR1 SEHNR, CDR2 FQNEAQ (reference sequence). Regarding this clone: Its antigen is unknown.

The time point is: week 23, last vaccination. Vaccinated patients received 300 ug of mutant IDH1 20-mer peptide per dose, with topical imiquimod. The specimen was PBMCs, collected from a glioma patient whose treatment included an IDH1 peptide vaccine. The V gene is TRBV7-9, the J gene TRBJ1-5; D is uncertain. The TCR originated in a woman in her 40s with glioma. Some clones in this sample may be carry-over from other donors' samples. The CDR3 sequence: CASSLGNSNQPQHF. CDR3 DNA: TGTGCCAGCAGCTTAGGAAATAGCAATCAGCCCCAGCATTTT.